The source of this T cell receptor beta chain is a study of blood T cell repertoires in COVID-19. Study in general: Material from acute and convalescent COVID-19 was sourced from the United States, Italy and Spain. PBMCs, B-cell-depleted T cells, or T cells provided the cDNA or gDNA that made up the material.

Authors' data handling: By means of reference gene primer amplification, nucleated cell counts were estimated. Libraries were prepared by immunoSEQ multiplex PCR; TCRdb keeps only in-frame clonotypes and omits some of them. V, J and clone size reflect that table, while D and trimming were determined from the DNA. The sample carries a few hundred thousand clones, around 85% recorded once. Seattle's cohort entered during active infection and was followed longitudinally. Trimming at V came to 4 bases and at J to 3 bases, leaving 17 bases not matched to a gene. This CDR3 spans 18 amino acids. The chain employs TRBV5-3 and TRBJ1-2; 8 nucleotides line up with TRBD1. TRBV5-3 is marked as an open reading frame, function uncertain. The specimen sequenced was peripheral blood. The source of this sequence is a woman in her 70s with COVID-19, enrolled during active disease. CDR3 in amino acids: CARSQPGQGLNLDYGYTF. The DNA for the CDR3 is TGTGCCAGAAGCCAGCCCGGACAGGGCTTAAATCTTGACTATGGCTACACCTTC.